The clone carrying this T cell receptor (beta chain) was detected a few times. Its antigen is not known. Germline V gives CDR1 GTSNPN, CDR2 SVGIG (reference sequence). Trimming at V came to 3 bases and at J to 7 bases, leaving 15 bases not matched to a gene. CDR3 size: 17 residues. The entry originates in a study of type 1 regulatory T cells. Using its own MiXCR run on the reads, TCRdb lists one record per CDR3 protein. The sample yields more than 20,000 distinct CDR3 sequences, roughly 72% seen once. V gene TRBV30 combines with J gene TRBJ2-2, with 9 bases lining up with TRBD1. This TCR was sampled from a human donor in good health. The sample taken for sequencing was cultured T cells, either the whole culture or a sorted T cell fraction (not recorded which). Subset here: Tr1-enriched cell product generated in vitro against host alloantigens. The CDR3 DNA reads TGTGCCTGGAGAAAGATGCCCGGGACAGGGAAGGTCGGGGAGCTGTTTTTT. This encodes CAWRKMPGTGKVGELFF.